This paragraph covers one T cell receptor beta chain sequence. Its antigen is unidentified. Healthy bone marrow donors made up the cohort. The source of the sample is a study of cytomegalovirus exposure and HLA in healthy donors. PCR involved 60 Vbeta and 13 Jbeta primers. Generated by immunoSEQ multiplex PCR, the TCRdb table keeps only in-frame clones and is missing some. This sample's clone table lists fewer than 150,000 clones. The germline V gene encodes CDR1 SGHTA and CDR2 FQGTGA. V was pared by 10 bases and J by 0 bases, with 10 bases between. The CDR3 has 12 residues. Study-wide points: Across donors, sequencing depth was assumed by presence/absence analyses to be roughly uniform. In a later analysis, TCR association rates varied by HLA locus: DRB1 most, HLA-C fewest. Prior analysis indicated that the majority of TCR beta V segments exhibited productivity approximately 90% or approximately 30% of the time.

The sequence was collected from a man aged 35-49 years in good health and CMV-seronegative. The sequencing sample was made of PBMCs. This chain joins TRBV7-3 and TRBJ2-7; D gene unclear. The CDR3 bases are TGTGCCACCACGAGGAGCTCCTACGAGCAGTACTTC. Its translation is CATTRSSYEQYF.